This T cell receptor (beta chain) emerged from a study of blood T cell repertoires in COVID-19. Study summary: The cDNA or gDNA used as material had been derived from T cells, B-cell-depleted T cells, or PBMCs.

Sequencing used immunoSEQ multiplex PCR; TCRdb keeps in-frame clones, though not all of them. The table lists 390,000 or so clones, roughly 89% of them singletons. V trimming: 7 bases; J trimming: 9 bases; junction bases outside the gene matches: 11. Germline CDR1 is SGHAT and CDR2 is FQNNGV. The CDR3 extends over 14 amino acids. This TCR derives from a woman in her twenties or thirties with active or convalescent COVID-19. The sequenced sample consisted of peripheral blood. This sequence joins TRBV11-2 and TRBJ2-1; the match to TRBD2 covers 8 bases. The CDR3 sequence: CASIPTTSASEQFF. The CDR3, as DNA: TGTGCCAGCATTCCTACGACTAGCGCAAGTGAGCAGTTCTTC.